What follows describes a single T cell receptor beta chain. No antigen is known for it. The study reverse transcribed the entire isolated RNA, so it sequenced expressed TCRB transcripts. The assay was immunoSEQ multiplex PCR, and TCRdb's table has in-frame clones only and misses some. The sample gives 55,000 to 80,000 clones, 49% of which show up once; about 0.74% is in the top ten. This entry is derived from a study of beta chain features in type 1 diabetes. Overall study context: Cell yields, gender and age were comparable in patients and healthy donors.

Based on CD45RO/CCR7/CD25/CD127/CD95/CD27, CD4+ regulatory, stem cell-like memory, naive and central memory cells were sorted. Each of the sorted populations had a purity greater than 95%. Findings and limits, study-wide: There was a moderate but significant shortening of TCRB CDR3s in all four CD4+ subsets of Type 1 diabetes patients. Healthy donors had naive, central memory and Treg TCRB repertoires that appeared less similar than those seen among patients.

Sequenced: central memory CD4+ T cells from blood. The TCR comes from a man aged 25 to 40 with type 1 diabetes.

CDR3 loop: CASSQTSGSSYEQYF. The CDR3 DNA sequence: TGTGCCAGCAGCCAGACTAGCGGGAGCTCCTACGAGCAGTACTTC. The chain carries TRBV4-2 and TRBJ2-7; 12 bases agree with TRBD2. This CDR3 is built from 15 residues. Unmatched junction bases numbered 0, after V lost 3 bases and J lost 0 bases. In germline, CDR1 is LGHNA, CDR2 YNFKEQ.